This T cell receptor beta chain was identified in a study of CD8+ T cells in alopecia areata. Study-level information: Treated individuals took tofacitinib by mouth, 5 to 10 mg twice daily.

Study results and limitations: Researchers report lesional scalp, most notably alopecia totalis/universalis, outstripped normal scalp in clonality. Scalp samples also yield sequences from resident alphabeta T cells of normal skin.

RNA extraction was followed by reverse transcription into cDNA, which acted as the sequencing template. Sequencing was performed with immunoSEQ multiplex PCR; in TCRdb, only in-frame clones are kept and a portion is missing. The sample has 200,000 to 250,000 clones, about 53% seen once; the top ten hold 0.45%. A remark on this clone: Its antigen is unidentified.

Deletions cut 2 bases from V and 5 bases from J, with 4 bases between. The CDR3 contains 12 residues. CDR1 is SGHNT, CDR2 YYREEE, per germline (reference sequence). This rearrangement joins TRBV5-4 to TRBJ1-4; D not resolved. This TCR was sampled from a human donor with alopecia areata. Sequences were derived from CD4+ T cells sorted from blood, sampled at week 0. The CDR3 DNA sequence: TGTGCCAGCAGCTTCCCAAATGAAAAACTGTTTTTT. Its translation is CASSFPNEKLFF. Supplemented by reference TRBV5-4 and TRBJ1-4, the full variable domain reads ETGVTQSPTHLIKTRGQQVTLRCSSQSGHNTVSWYQQALGQGPQFIFQYYREEENGRGNFPPRFSGLQFPNYSSELNVNALELDDSALYLCASSFPNEKLFFGSGTQLSVL.